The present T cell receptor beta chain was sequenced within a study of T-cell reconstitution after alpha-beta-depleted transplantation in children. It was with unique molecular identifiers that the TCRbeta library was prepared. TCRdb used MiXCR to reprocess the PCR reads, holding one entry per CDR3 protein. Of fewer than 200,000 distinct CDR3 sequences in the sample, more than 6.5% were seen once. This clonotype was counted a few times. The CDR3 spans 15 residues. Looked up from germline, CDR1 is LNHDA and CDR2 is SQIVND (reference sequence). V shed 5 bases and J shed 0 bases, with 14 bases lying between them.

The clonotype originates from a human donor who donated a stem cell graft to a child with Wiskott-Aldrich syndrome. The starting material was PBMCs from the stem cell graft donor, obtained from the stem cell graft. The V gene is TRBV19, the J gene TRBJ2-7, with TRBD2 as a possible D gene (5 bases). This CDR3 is CASSGNQRYSYEQYF. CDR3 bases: TGTGCCAGTAGTGGGAACCAGCGGTACTCCTACGAGCAGTACTTC.